The T cell receptor (beta chain) under discussion was sequenced for a study of PD-1 blockade in classical Hodgkin lymphoma (dated by TCRdb to 2020 to 2021). About the full investigation: Nivolumab dosing was 3 mg/kg intravenously every 2 weeks, continuing until either disease progression or unacceptable toxicity. The study used TCR beta sequencing and CyTOF to define a peripheral blood immune signature of response to PD-1 blockade in classical Hodgkin lymphoma. What the research found in general, with its limitations: Trial patients achieving complete response had baseline diversity similar to newly diagnosed patients, whereas partial responders and progressors had significantly lower diversity. By C4D1, a significant rise was seen in CD4+ TCR diversity but not in CD8+ TCR diversity (p=0.0027 vs p=0.16), and the rise was most apparent among complete responders (p=0.02). The study was limited to a single clinical trial cohort, and causes of repertoire differences, possibly disease activity or prior therapy, remained undefined. Lower diversity was seen in patients whose nivolumab began less than 1 year after ASCT, and these patients were left out of later analyses so that immune reconstitution would not confound the results. Baseline TCR diversity was reported to be lower in newly diagnosed patients than in healthy donors and to be lower still in relapsed/refractory patients.

The Qiagen DNeasy kit was used to extract genomic DNA from unsorted PBMCs and from the negatively selected CD4+ and CD8+ fractions. TCR beta CDR3 regions were subjected to amplification by immunoSEQ multiplex PCR with primers that anneal to V and J segments. A synthetic immune receptor repertoire was used to minimize amplification bias, and remaining bias was computationally removed after sequencing. The original pipeline was this. Custom Python scripts were used to quantify repertoire diversity as the Shannon entropy index. Unsorted, CD4+ and CD8+ repertoires were analyzed separately, except for combined analyses in which CD4+ and CD8+ sequences were merged in silico. Clonal expansion was defined as at least a 2-fold frequency increase after treatment relative to C1D1, with a pseudocount of 0.5 for undetected baseline clones. Singleton clones were defined as clones with 0 or 1 copy at C1D1, and non-singleton clones were defined as clones with 2 or more copies. By matching protein sequences in sorted samples from the same patient, clones expanded in unsorted samples were annotated as CD4+, CD8+ or unknown. Wilcoxon tests on paired samples were used to test diversity changes from C1D1 to C4D1. In its TCRdb copy, this immuneACCESS table keeps in-frame sequences only and misses some clones. Where compared with another copy, unresolved V genes explain less than half of these, and the others have no known cause. The DNA was the basis for D and trimming; V, J and clone size are from that table. Recorded for this sample are tens of thousands of clones; approximately 91% of them occurred a single time. Around 20% of the sample is in the top ten clones.

Per the publication, the time point label means: cycle 1 day 1 (C1D1), immediately before nivolumab initiation. All trial patients had relapsed after autologous stem cell transplantation, with cohorts A, B and C differing in prior brentuximab vedotin exposure. A total of fewer than 65 patients with relapsed/refractory classical Hodgkin lymphoma made up the trial cohort, and each patient's best overall response was complete response, partial response or progressive disease. In the multi-cohort phase II CheckMate 205 trial, trial patients received single-agent nivolumab. An independent review committee assessed best overall response by applying the 2007 International Working Group response criteria. Trial PBMCs were collected just before the start of nivolumab (C1D1) and during therapy at cycle 2 day 1 and cycle 4 day 1. Peripheral blood was collected in 8 mL Vacutainer Cell Preparation Tubes, from which PBMCs were isolated by centrifugation and then cryopreserved.

According to the germline V gene (reference sequence), CDR1 reads SGHAT and CDR2 reads FQDESV. V gives up 1 base and J gives up 3 bases, and the segment between their germline ends measures 18 bases. From its cysteine to its phenylalanine, the CDR3 spans 18 amino acids. Only the CDR3 portion is preserved as DNA: 54 bases, with reading frame beginning at the first base. A note on this clone: What antigen it recognizes has not been identified. The input lacks base qualities; no much larger clone sits a single base away.

Recombination linked TRBV11-1 to TRBJ2-2, with no D gene named confidently. This receptor was identified in a human donor with classical Hodgkin lymphoma. Source: peripheral blood mononuclear cells (PBMCs), taken at baseline. The nucleotides are TGTGCCAGCAGCTTAGTAGCCAGAATTCTGTCTGACACCGGGGAGCTGTTTTTT. This gives the protein CASSLVARILSDTGELFF. The CDR3, completed at both ends by the reference TRBV11-1 and TRBJ2-2 genes, gives the full variable domain EAEVAQSPRYKITEKSQAVAFWCDPISGHATLYWYRQILGQGPELLVQFQDESVVDDSQLPKDRFSAERLKGVDSTLKIQPAELGDSAMYLCASSLVARILSDTGELFFGEGSRLTVL.